Included here is one TCR beta chain sequence, with context. As yet, its antigen is unknown. With autoimmune disease history or systemic immunosuppression, patients were excluded. Peripheral blood came from all dose cohorts at three timepoints. Sequencing used immunoSEQ multiplex PCR; TCRdb keeps in-frame clones, though not all of them. This sample yields roughly 59,000 clones, of which more than 85% are seen a single time; around an eighth belongs to the top ten. The ends were cut back, 0 bases at V and 4 bases at J, with 7 bases in the middle. Germline CDR1 reads SGHRS; CDR2 reads YFSETQ. This CDR3 is 13 amino acids long. The data derive from a study of OX40 agonist ivuxolimab in advanced cancers. Study as a whole: Past anti-PD-1, anti-PD-L1 or anti-CTLA-4 therapy was accepted, and 40% had received some. Findings and caveats of the study: Blood T cells, both CD4+ and CD8+, expanded clonally by week 6 at 0.1 to 3.0 mg/kg.

The clonotype comes from an adult with an advanced solid tumor such as melanoma, head and neck, liver or kidney cancer. The chain links TRBV5-1 to TRBJ1-1; D unclear. Specimen: CD4+ or CD8+ T cells sorted from blood, collected in a trial of the OX40 agonist ivuxolimab. CDR3 protein: CASSLGLGTEAFF. CDR3 nucleotides: TGCGCCAGCAGCTTGGGGCTGGGCACTGAAGCTTTCTTT.